This TCR beta chain was obtained from a study of T-cell memory formation after mild COVID-19. Study summary: Across donors, TCR clusters were largely donor specific. General study findings and limits: The study detected some responding clones in pre-infection memory, suggesting cross-reactive memory joined. For second-wave clones that peaked at day 37, SARS-CoV-2 specificity went unverified.

V was pared by 5 bases and J by 0 bases, with 16 bases between. CDR1 and CDR2 (germline): SGHTA, FQGNSA. This CDR3 spans 16 amino acids. The table lists this clonotype with a few counts. Its target is unknown. After 5'RACE with constant-segment primers, TCR alpha and TCR beta cDNA libraries carrying sample barcodes and UMIs were obtained. TCRdb re-called the 5' RACE reads through MiXCR, storing one row per CDR3 protein. The repertoire includes about 40,000 distinct CDR3 sequences, less than 8% of them detected once, and 0.65% to 0.9% sits in the top ten. The sequence was obtained from an adult who had mild COVID-19 (a few samples of this study predate the infection). Cell type and time point are not known. Sequenced input: PBMCs or a T cell subset sorted from them (not recorded which). The rearrangement links TRBV7-2 to TRBJ1-2; D is possibly TRBD1 (6 bases). CDR3 in amino acids: CASSPSGTRSNYGYTF. CDR3 bases: TGTGCCAGCAGCCCCTCCGGGACACGATCTAACTATGGCTACACCTTC.